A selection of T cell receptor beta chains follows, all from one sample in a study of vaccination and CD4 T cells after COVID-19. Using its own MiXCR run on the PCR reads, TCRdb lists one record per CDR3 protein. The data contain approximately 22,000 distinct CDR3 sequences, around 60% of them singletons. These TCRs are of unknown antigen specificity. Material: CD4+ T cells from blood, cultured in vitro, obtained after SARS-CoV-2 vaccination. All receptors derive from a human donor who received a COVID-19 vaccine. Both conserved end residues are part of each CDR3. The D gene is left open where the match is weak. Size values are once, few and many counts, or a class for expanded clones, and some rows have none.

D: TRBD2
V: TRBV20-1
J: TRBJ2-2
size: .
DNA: TGCAGTGCTAGAGGGACTAGCGGGGAGCTGTTTTTT
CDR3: CSARGTSGELFF

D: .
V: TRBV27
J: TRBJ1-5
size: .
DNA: TGTGCCAGCAGTCCAAGCGGACAGATCCTCGGTCAGCCCCAGCATTTT
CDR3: CASSPSGQILGQPQHF

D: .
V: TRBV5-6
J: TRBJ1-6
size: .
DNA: TGTGCCAGCAGCTTAAGTCGTGGTAATTCACCCCTCCACTTT
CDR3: CASSLSRGNSPLHF

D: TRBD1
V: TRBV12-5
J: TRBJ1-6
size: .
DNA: TGTGCTAGTGGTTTCCGACAGGGGACTTTCGGTCCCCTCCACTTT
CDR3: CASGFRQGTFGPLHF

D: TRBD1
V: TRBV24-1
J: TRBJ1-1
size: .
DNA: TGTGCCACCAGTGATACCGGGACAGGGAGTGGTGAAGCTTTCTTT
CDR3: CATSDTGTGSGEAFF

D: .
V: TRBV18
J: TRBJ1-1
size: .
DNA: TGTGCCAGCTCTGGGGCGGAAGAAGCTTTCTTT
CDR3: CASSGAEEAFF

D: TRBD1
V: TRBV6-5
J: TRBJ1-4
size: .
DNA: TGTGCCAGCAGTTACTCCCTTGGGGAAACAGGGGCCCGAAATGAAAAACTGTTTTTT
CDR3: CASSYSLGETGARNEKLFF

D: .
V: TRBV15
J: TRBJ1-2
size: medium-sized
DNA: TGTGCCACCAGCAGAGATCGGGCAGCTAACTATGGCTACACCTTC
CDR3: CATSRDRAANYGYTF

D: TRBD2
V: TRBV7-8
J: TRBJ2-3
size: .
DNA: TGTGCCAGCAGGGCAGGACGGGGGGGCACAGATACGCAGTATTTT
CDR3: CASRAGRGGTDTQYF

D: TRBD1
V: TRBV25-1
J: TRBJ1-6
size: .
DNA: TGTGCCAGCAGAGACAGGGTGGATTCACCCCTCCACTTT
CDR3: CASRDRVDSPLHF

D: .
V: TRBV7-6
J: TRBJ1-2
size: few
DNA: TGTGCCAGCAGCTTGAATCCCTCGGGTTATGGCTACACCTTC
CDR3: CASSLNPSGYGYTF

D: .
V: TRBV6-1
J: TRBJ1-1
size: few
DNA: TGTGCCAGCAGGGAGGACCCATCAGACACTGAAGCTTTCTTT
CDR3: CASREDPSDTEAFF

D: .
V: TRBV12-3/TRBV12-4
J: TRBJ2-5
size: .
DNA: TGTGCCAGCAGTTTAAGACAGAGAGAGACCCAGTACTTC
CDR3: CASSLRQRETQYF

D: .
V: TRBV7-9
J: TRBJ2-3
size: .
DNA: TGTGCCAGCAGCTTAAGGATCTGGAATAGCACAGATACGCAGTATTTT
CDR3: CASSLRIWNSTDTQYF

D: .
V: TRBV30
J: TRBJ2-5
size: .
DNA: TGTGCCTGGAGTGTAGGGGTGAGAGAGACCCAGTACTTC
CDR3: CAWSVGVRETQYF

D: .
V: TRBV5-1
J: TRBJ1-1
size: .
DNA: TGCGCCAGCAGCTTGGATGCCTTCGAAAACACTGAAGCTTTCTTT
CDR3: CASSLDAFENTEAFF

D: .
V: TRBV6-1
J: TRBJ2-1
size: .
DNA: TGTGCCACCAAACGGCCGGGGAACAATGAGCAGTTCTTC
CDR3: CATKRPGNNEQFF

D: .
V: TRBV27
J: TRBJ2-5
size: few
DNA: TGTGCCAGCAGTTTCGGGGGAACCCAAGAGACCCAGTACTTC
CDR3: CASSFGGTQETQYF

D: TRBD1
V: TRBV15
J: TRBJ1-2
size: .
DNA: TGTGCCACCAGCAGAGCTAAGATTAACGGGGACAGGGGGCATGGCTACACCTTC
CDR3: CATSRAKINGDRGHGYTF

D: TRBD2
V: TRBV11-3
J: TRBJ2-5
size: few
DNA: TGTGCCAGCAGCCCTGGACTAGCGGAACCTCAAGAGACCCAGTACTTC
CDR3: CASSPGLAEPQETQYF

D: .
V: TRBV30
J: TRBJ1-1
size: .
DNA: TGTGCCTGTCGGACAAGAACAGGGAGTCACACTGAAGCTTTCTTT
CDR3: CACRTRTGSHTEAFF

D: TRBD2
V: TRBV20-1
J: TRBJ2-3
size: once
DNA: TGCAGTGGGACTAGCGGCACAGATACGCAGTATTTT
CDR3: CSGTSGTDTQYF

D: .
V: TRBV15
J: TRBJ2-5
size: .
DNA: TGTGCCACCAGCCCCACGGGAAGGGGGGGCATTCAAGAGACCCAGTACTTC
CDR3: CATSPTGRGGIQETQYF

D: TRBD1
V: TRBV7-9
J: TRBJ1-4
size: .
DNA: TGTGCCAGCAGCTTCCGACAGGGGGCGAATGAAAAACTGTTTTTT
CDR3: CASSFRQGANEKLFF

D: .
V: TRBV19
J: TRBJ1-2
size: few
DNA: TGTGCCAGTAGTATAGGAGACTATGGCTACACCTTC
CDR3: CASSIGDYGYTF

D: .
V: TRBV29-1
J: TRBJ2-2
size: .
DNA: TGCAGCGTCGGGCAGGGTGAAGGCACCGGGGAGCTGTTTTTT
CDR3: CSVGQGEGTGELFF

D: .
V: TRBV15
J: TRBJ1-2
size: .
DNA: TGTGCCACCAGCAGAGAGGTCCTAACGGGCGACTATGGCTACACCTTC
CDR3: CATSREVLTGDYGYTF

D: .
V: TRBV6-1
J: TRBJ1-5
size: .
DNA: TGTGCCAGCGCGCCCGTTCCTCGGTGGCGACAGCCCCAGCATTTT
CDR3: CASAPVPRWRQPQHF

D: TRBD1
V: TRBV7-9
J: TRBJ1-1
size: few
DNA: TGTGCCAGCAGCCCGACAGGGGGAGGCACTGAAGCTTTCTTT
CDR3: CASSPTGGGTEAFF

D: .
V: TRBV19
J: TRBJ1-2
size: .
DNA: TGTGCCAGTAGTATAGCAGAGGGATCAAACTATGGCTACACCTTC
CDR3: CASSIAEGSNYGYTF

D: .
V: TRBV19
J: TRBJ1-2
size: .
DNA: TGTGCCAGTAGTCGGGGAGTTGGCTACACCTTC
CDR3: CASSRGVGYTF

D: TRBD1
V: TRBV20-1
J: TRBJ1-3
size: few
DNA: TGCAGTGCTAGAGGGACAGGGGGACTCTCTGGAAACACCATATATTTT
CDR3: CSARGTGGLSGNTIYF

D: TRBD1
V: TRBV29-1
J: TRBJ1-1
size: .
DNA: TGCAGCGTTGCGGGCAGGGGGCACACTGAAGCTTTCTTT
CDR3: CSVAGRGHTEAFF

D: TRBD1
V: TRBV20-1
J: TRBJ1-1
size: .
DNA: TGCAGTGCTAGAGGGGGTACAGGGGGGCATGCTTTCTTT
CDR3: CSARGGTGGHAFF

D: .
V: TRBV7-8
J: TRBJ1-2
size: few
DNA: TGTGCCAGCAGCCCGGCGGGCAGGAGCTATGGCTACACCTTC
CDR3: CASSPAGRSYGYTF

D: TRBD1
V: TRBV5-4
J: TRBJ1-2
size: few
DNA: TGTGCCAGCAGCTTGGACCGGACAGGGTATGGCTACACCTTC
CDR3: CASSLDRTGYGYTF

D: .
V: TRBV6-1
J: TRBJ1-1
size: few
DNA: TGTGCCAGCAGTGCTATAGAAAGGGGCCACCTAGAAGCTTTCTTT
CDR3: CASSAIERGHLEAFF

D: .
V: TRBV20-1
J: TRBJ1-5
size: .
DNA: TGCAGTGCTAGTTCGGTTTGGGGGGCTCAGCCCCAGCATTTT
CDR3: CSASSVWGAQPQHF

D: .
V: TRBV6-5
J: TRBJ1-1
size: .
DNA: TGTGCCAGCAGTTACCAGGGTGTTTTGGTAACTGAAGCTTTCTTT
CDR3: CASSYQGVLVTEAFF

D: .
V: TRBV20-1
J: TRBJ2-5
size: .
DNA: TGCAGTGCTTACCGGGACGGTGAAGAGACCCAGTACTTC
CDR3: CSAYRDGEETQYF